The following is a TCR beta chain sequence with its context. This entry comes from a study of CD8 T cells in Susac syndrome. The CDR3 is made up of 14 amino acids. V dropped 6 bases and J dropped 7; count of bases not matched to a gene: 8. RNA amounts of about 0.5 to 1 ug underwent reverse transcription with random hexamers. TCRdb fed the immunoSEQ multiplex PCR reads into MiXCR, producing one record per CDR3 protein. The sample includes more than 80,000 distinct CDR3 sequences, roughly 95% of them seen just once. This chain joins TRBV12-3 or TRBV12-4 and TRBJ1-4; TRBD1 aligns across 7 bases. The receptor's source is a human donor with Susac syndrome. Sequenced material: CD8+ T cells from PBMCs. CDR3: CASSRGQAGEKLFF. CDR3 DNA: TGTGCCAGCAGCCGAGGACAGGCGGGTGAAAAACTGTTTTTT.